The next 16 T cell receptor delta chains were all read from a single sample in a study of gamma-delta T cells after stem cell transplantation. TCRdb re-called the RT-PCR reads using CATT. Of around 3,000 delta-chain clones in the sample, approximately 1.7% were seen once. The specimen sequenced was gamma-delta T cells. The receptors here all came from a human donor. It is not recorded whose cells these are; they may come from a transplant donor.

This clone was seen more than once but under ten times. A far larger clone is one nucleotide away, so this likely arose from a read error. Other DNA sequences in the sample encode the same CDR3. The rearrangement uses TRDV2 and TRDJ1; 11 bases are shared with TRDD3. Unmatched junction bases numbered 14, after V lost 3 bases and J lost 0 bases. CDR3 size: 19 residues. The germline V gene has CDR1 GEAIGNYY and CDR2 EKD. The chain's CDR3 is CACDPVLGDTQLYTDKLIF. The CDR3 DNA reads TGTGCCTGTGACCCGGTGCTGGGGGATACACAGTTGTACACCGATAAACTCATCTTT.

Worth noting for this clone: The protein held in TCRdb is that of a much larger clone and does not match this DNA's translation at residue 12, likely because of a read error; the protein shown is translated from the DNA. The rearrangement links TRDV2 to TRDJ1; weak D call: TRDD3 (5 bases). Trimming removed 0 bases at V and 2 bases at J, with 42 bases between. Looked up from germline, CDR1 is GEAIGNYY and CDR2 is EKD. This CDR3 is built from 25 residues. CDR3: CACDTLNPPILEDKGPDRMTDKLIF. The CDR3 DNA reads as TGTGCCTGTGACACCTTAAATCCTCCCATACTGGAGGATAAGGGACCAGACCGTATGACCGATAAACTCATCTTT.

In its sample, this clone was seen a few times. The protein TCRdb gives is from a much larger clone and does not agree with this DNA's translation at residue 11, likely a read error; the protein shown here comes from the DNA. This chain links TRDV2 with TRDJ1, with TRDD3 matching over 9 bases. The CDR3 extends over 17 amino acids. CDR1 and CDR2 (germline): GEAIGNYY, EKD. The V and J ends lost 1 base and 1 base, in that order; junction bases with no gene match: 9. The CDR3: CACDTVGDIRFTDKLIF. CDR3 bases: TGTGCCTGTGACACAGTGGGGGATATAAGGTTCACCGATAAACTCATCTTT.

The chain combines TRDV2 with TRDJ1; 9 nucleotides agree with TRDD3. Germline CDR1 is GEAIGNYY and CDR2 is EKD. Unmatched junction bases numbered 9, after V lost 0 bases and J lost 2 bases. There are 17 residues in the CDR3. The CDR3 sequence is CACDTLLGDTQTDKLIF. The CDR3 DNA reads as TGTGCCTGTGACACCCTACTAGGGGATACGCAAACCGATAAACTCATCTTT.

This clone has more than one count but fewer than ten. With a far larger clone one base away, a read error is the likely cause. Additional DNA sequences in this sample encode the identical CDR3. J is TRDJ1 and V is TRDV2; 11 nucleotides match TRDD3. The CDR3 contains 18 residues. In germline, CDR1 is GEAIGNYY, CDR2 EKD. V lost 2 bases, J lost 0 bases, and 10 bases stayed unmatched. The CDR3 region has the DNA TGTGCCTGTGACAGTGTACTGGGGGATAAGGGAGACACCGATAAACTCATCTTT. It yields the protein CACDSVLGDKGDTDKLIF.

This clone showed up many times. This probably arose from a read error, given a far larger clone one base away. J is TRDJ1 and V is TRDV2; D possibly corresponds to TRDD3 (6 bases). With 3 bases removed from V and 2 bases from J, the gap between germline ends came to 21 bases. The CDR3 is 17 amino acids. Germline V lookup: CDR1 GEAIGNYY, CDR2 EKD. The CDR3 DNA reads TGTGCCTGTGACGAAGTGGGGGCTCCAGTTGTGACCGATAAACTCATCTTT. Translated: CACDEVGAPVVTDKLIF.

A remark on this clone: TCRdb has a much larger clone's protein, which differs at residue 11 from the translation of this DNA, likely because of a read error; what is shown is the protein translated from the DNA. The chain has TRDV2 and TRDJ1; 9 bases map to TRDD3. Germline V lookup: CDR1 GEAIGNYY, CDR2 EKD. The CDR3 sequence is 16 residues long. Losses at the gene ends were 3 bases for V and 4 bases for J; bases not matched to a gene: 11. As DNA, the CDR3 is TGTGCCTGTGACTTACTGGGGGACTTCAACATCGATAAACTCATCTTT. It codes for CACDLLGDFNIDKLIF.

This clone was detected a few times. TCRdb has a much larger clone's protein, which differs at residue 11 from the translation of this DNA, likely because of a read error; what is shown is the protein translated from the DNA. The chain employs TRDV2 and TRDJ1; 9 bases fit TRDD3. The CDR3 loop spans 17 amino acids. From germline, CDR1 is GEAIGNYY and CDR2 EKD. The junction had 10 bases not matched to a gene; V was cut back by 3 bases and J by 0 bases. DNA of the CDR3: TGTGCCTGTGACGCCGTGACTGGGGGAGGGCACACCGATAAACTCATCTTT. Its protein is CACDAVTGGGHTDKLIF.

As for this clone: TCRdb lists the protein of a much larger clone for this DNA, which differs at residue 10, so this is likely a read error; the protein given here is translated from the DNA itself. The DNA for the CDR3 is TGTGCCTGTGACTCACTGGGGGATAACGCCGATAAACTCATCTTT. It translates to CACDSLGDNADKLIF. This chain links TRDV2 with TRDJ1, with 11 bases identical to TRDD3. J was trimmed by 3 bases and V by 3 bases; bases with no gene match: 5. CDR3 length equals 15 residues. Germline-derived CDR1 and CDR2 are GEAIGNYY and EKD.

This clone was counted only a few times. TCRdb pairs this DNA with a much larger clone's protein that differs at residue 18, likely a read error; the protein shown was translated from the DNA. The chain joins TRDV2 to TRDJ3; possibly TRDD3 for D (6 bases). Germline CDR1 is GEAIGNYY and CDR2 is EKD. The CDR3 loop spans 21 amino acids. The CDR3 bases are TGTGCCTGTGACACCGCGGAGAGAGGGAGGGATAACCCCTGGGACACCCGACGGATGTTTTTC. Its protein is CACDTAERGRDNPWDTRRMFF.

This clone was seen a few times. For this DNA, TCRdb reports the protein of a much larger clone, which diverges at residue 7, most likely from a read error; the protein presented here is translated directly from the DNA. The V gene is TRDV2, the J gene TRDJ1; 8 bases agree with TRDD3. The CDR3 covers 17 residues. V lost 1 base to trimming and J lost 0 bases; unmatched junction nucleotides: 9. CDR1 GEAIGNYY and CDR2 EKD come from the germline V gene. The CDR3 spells CACDTLAGGQYTDKLIF. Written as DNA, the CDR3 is TGTGCCTGTGACACTCTCGCTGGGGGACAATACACCGATAAACTCATCTTT.

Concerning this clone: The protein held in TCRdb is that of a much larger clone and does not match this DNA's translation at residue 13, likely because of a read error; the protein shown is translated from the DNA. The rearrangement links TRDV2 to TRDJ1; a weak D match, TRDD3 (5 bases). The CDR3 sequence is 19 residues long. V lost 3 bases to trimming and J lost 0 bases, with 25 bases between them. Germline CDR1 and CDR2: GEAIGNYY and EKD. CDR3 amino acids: CACDPGTPLLTRHTDKLIF. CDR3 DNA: TGTGCCTGTGACCCGGGGACCCCACTTCTTACACGGCACACCGATAAACTCATCTTT.

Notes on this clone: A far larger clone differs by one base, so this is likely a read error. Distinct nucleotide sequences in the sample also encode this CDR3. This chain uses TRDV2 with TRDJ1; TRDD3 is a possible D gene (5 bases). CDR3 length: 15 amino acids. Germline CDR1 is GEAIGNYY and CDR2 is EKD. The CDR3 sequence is CACDTVGTYTDKLIF. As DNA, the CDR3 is TGTGCCTGTGACACAGTGGGGACGTACACAGATAAACTCATCTTT.

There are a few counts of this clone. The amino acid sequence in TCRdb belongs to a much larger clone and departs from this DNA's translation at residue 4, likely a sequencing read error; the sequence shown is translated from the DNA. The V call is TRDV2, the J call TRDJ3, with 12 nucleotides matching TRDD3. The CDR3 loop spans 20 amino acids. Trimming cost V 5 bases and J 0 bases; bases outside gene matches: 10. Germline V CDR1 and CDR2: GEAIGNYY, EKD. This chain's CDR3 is CACVTTGGYSSSWDTRQMFF. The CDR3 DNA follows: TGTGCCTGTGTCACGACTGGGGGATACTCGAGCTCCTGGGACACCCGACAGATGTTTTTC.

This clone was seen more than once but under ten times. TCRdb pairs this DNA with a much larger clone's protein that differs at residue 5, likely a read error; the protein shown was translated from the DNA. DNA for the CDR3: TGTGCCTGTGACCAACTGGGGGACTTCAACACCGATAAACTCATCTTT. This gives the protein CACDQLGDFNTDKLIF. The chain recombines TRDV2 with TRDJ1; 9 bases line up with TRDD3. Per the germline V gene, CDR1 is GEAIGNYY and CDR2 is EKD. The CDR3 is 16 amino acids. V was clipped by 3 bases and J by 0 bases; unmatched bases: 7.

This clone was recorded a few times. The CDR3 reads CACDAVTGGLKTDKLIF. The CDR3 region has the DNA TGTGCCTGTGACGCCGTGACTGGGGGATTAAAAACCGATAAACTCATCTTT. The chain employs TRDV2 and TRDJ1; the match to TRDD3 covers 10 bases. Germline V gives CDR1 GEAIGNYY, CDR2 EKD. The CDR3 totals 17 residues. V was clipped by 3 bases and J by 2 bases; unmatched bases: 11.